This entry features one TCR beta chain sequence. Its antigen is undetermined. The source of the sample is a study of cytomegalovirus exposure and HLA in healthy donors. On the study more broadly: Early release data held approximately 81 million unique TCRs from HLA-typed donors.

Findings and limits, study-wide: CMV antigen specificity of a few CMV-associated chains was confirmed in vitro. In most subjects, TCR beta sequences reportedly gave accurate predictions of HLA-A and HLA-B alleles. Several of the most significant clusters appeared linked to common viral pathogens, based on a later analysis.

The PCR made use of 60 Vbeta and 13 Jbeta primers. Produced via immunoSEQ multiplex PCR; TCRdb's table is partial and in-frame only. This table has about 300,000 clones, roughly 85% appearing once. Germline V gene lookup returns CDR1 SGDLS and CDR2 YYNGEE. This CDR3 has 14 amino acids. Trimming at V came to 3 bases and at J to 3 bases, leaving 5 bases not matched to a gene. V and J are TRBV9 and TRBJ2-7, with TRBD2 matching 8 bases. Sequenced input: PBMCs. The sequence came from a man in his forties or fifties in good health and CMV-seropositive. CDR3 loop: CASSGTGTSYEQYF. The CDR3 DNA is TGTGCCAGCAGCGGTACCGGGACTAGCTACGAGCAGTACTTC.